Shown below are 32 T cell receptor beta chains from a single sample sequenced in a study of T-cell reconstitution after alpha-beta-depleted transplantation in children. Researchers prepared the TCRbeta library using unique molecular identifiers, the study reports. TCRdb reanalysed the PCR reads using MiXCR and keeps one entry per CDR3 protein. The sample holds more than 150,000 distinct CDR3 sequences, 14% to 15% seen once. Material: PBMCs from the stem cell graft donor, obtained from the stem cell graft. These receptors were collected from a human donor who donated a stem cell graft to a child with acute lymphoblastic leukemia.

The chain couples TRBV7-9 to TRBJ2-1; perhaps TRBD1 as D (7 bases). Germline V lookup: CDR1 SEHNR, CDR2 FQNEAQ (reference sequence). The CDR3 loop spans 15 amino acids. Trimming took off 6 bases at V and 7 bases at J, with 19 bases between the two ends. The CDR3: CASSPQGGPFNEQFF. The CDR3 nucleotides are TGTGCCAGCAGTCCTCAGGGGGGCCCCTTTAATGAGCAGTTCTTC.

At least ten counts were recorded for this clonotype. The chain recombines TRBV10-2 with TRBJ2-3; the D gene is possibly TRBD2 (6 bases). This CDR3 has 14 amino acids. Germline lookup yields CDR1 WSHSY and CDR2 SAAADI. V was cut by 6 bases and J by 3 bases, with 13 bases left in between. CDR3 DNA sequence: TGCGCCAGCAGACCCGGGACTGGTACAGATACGCAGTATTTT. This encodes CASRPGTGTDTQYF.

In its sample, this clonotype was seen a few times. This chain links TRBV4-2 with TRBJ2-1, with 10 bases that match TRBD2. Trimming took 1 base from V and 5 from J; bases not matched to a gene: 2. The CDR3 covers 15 residues. Germline values: CDR1 LGHNA, CDR2 YNFKEQ. CDR3 nucleotides: TGTGCCAGCAGCCAAGCCCTAGCGGGAGACAATGAGCAGTTCTTC. Translated, it gives CASSQALAGDNEQFF.

The chain uses TRBV29-1 and TRBJ2-6, with 7 bases lining up with TRBD1. V dropped 1 base and J dropped 1; count of bases not matched to a gene: 4. In germline, CDR1 is SQVTM, CDR2 ANQGSEA. The CDR3 runs to 16 residues. The CDR3 DNA reads TGCAGCGTTGAAGTCTCGGGACAGTCTGGGGCCAACGTCCTGACTTTC. Amino acids: CSVEVSGQSGANVLTF. The full variable domain, with the rest looked up from reference TRBV29-1 and TRBJ2-6, is SAVISQKPSRDICQRGTSLTIQCQVDSQVTMMFWYRQQPGQSLTLIATANQGSEATYESGFVIDKFPISRPNLTFSTLTVSNMSPEDSSIYLCSVEVSGQSGANVLTFGAGSRLTVL.

The CDR3 nucleotides are TGTGCCAGCGGTGGGGGGCGCGACTATGGCTACACCTTC. It specifies CASGGGRDYGYTF. This chain links TRBV12-3 or TRBV12-4 with TRBJ1-2; perhaps TRBD1 as D (6 bases). The CDR3 runs to 13 residues. V was shortened by 8 bases and J by 3 bases, with 13 bases between the two germline ends.

The chain joins TRBV20-1 to TRBJ2-3; D not resolved. CDR1 is DFQATT and CDR2 is SNEGSKA in the germline V gene (reference sequence). V was clipped by 5 bases and J by 1 base, with 10 bases between them. The CDR3 spans 13 residues. Here the CDR3 DNA reads TGCAGTGCTCCTAACAGCGGCACAGATACGCAGTATTTT. It codes for CSAPNSGTDTQYF.

Many counts were recorded for this clonotype. This rearrangement joins TRBV12-3 or TRBV12-4 to TRBJ2-3; either TRBD1 or TRBD2 may fit D (5 bases each). The ends were cut back, 5 bases at V and 0 bases at J, with 6 bases in the middle. The length of the CDR3 is 13 residues. The CDR3 protein is CASSRDSTDTQYF. In DNA, the CDR3 is TGTGCCAGCAGTCGGGACAGCACAGATACGCAGTATTTT.

There are many counts of this clonotype. The V and J genes are TRBV5-1 and TRBJ2-3, with TRBD2 matching over 7 bases. CDR1 and CDR2 (germline): SGHRS, YFSETQ. V shed 9 bases and J 0 bases; nucleotides not matched to a gene: 7. This CDR3 spans 14 amino acids. The CDR3 nucleotides read TGCGCCACACAAGCGGGACCGAGCACAGATACGCAGTATTTT. Translated, it gives CATQAGPSTDTQYF.

V is TRBV20-1 and J is TRBJ2-2, with TRBD1 as a possible D gene (5 bases). CDR3 size: 15 residues. Deletions cut 1 base from V and 7 bases from J, with 16 bases between. Germline V gene sequence: CDR1 DFQATT, CDR2 SNEGSKA (reference sequence). The CDR3 loop reads CSARVDEGAGGELFF. CDR3 DNA: TGCAGTGCTAGAGTGGACGAAGGGGCAGGCGGGGAGCTGTTTTTT.

The DNA of the CDR3 is TGTGCCAGCAGCTTAGAATCAGCTAGCGGGAGCTACGAGCAGTACTTC. The encoded protein is CASSLESASGSYEQYF. This rearrangement joins TRBV7-2 to TRBJ2-7; 10 positions match TRBD2. CDR1 is SGHTA, CDR2 FQGNSA, per germline. The CDR3 runs to 16 residues. V was clipped by 1 base and J by 3 bases; unmatched bases: 6.

This clonotype was recorded at least ten times. This sequence joins TRBV10-1 and TRBJ1-2; possible D gene TRBD1, 6 bases. This CDR3 region has 12 residues. The germline V gene has CDR1 WNHNN and CDR2 SYGVQD (reference sequence). V lost 3 bases and J lost 4, with 6 bases in between. The CDR3 loop reads CASSDRGYGYTF. CDR3 in DNA: TGCGCCAGCAGTGACAGGGGCTATGGCTACACCTTC.

This clonotype was seen just once. V usage is TRBV5-4 and J usage is TRBJ2-3; 7 bases agree with TRBD1. Germline V gene sequence: CDR1 SGHNT, CDR2 YYREEE (reference sequence). This CDR3 is built from 16 residues. With V trimmed by 4 bases and J by 5 bases, 13 bases remained unmatched. The CDR3 loop reads CASSPRQGLGRDTQYF. The CDR3 bases are TGTGCCAGCAGCCCCAGACAGGGTTTGGGTCGAGATACGCAGTATTTT.

This clonotype was counted many times. The chain has TRBV12-5 and TRBJ1-2; perhaps TRBD1 as D (6 bases). Between the trimmed V and J ends, which lost 5 bases and 4 bases, there was a span of 11 bases. The germline gives CDR1 LGHNT, CDR2 FRNRAP. The CDR3 contains 13 residues. The CDR3 spells CASGIDRLYGYTF. The CDR3 DNA is TGTGCTAGTGGTATCGACAGGCTCTATGGCTACACCTTC.

This clonotype was observed at least ten times. This chain joins TRBV12-3 or TRBV12-4 and TRBJ2-1; TRBD2 might be the D (5 bases). The length of the CDR3 is 14 residues. V gave up 3 bases and J gave up 7 bases, with 13 bases separating them. CDR3 sequence: CASSFGLASNEQFF. CDR3 coding DNA: TGTGCCAGCAGTTTCGGGCTAGCCTCAAATGAGCAGTTCTTC.

This rearrangement joins TRBV7-9 to TRBJ2-7, with 8 positions matching TRBD1. Germline V gene data show CDR1 as SEHNR and CDR2 as FQNEAQ (reference sequence). The V and J ends lost 6 bases and 1 base, in that order; junction bases with no gene match: 8. The CDR3 is made up of 15 amino acids. The CDR3 DNA reads TGTGCCAGCAGGGATTACCGGGACAGGTCCTACGAGCAGTACTTC. This gives the protein CASRDYRDRSYEQYF.

This clonotype was seen ten or more times. The chain has TRBV5-1 and TRBJ1-1, with D perhaps TRBD1 (5 bases). Germline values: CDR1 SGHRS, CDR2 YFSETQ. The length of the CDR3 is 15 residues. Trimming removed 0 bases at V and 0 bases at J, with 9 bases between. The CDR3 DNA is TGCGCCAGCAGCTTGGGGCAGGGCATGAACACTGAAGCTTTCTTT. Encoded protein: CASSLGQGMNTEAFF.

This clonotype was counted many times. This chain connects TRBV6-5 to TRBJ1-6; 7 nucleotides line up with TRBD1. The junction had 2 bases not matched to a gene; V was cut back by 4 bases and J by 5 bases. The CDR3 covers 14 residues. CDR1 and CDR2 from the germline V gene are MNHEY and SVGAGI. CDR3 DNA: TGTGCCAGCAGTTCCGGACAGGATAATTCACCCCTCCACTTT. It specifies CASSSGQDNSPLHF.

At least ten counts were recorded for this clonotype. The V call is TRBV12-3 or TRBV12-4, the J call TRBJ1-2; 8 nucleotides match TRBD1. V was clipped by 3 bases and J by 0 bases; unmatched bases: 9. CDR3 length equals 17 residues. CDR3 sequence (DNA): TGTGCCAGCAGTTTGAGGCAGGGGGCGCGACCTAACTATGGCTACACCTTC. Its translation: CASSLRQGARPNYGYTF.

In its sample, this clonotype was seen many times. This sequence joins TRBV9 and TRBJ2-2; D is unresolved. Between the trimmed V and J ends, which lost 4 bases and 7 bases, there was a span of 11 bases. Germline V gene data show CDR1 as SGDLS and CDR2 as YYNGEE. There are 13 residues in the CDR3. The CDR3 DNA reads as TGTGCCAGCAGCTCCCAAGGGTTCGGGGAGCTGTTTTTT. It codes for CASSSQGFGELFF.

This clonotype was found many times. The V call is TRBV4-1, the J call TRBJ2-1; D gene uncertain. This CDR3 is built from 13 residues. V dropped 0 bases and J dropped 5 bases, with 5 bases sitting between them. CDR1 is MGHRA, CDR2 YSYEKL, per germline. The CDR3, as DNA: TGCGCCAGCAGCCAAGATCTTAACAATGAGCAGTTCTTC. Amino acid sequence: CASSQDLNNEQFF.

This clonotype was found many times. As DNA, the CDR3 is TGTGCCAGCAGTCAAAGGACTAGCGGGAGCTACGAGCAGTACTTC. Translating gives CASSQRTSGSYEQYF. V gene TRBV28 combines with J gene TRBJ2-7, with 13 positions matching TRBD2. Trimming took 5 bases from V and 3 from J; bases not matched to a gene: 4. The CDR3 contains 15 residues. CDR1 and CDR2 (germline): MDHEN, SYDVKM.

This clonotype was observed many times. Written as DNA, the CDR3 is TGTGCCAGCAGTTCCCCCTCCAAGCGGAACTCCTACGAGCAGTACTTC. Translation: CASSSPSKRNSYEQYF. The chain combines TRBV6-2 or TRBV6-3 with TRBJ2-7; weak D call: TRBD2 (5 bases). Germline V gives CDR1 MNHEY, CDR2 SVGEGT. The CDR3 has 16 amino acids. V was clipped by 4 bases and J by 0 bases, with 16 bases between them.

This clonotype was picked up many times. The CDR3 DNA is TGTGCCAGCAGCCCCCAGACTAGCGGGGGCTCCTACGAGCAGTACTTC. Translating it yields CASSPQTSGGSYEQYF. The rearrangement uses TRBV7-6 and TRBJ2-7, with 12 nucleotides matching TRBD2. Germline CDR1 and CDR2: SGHVS and FNYEAQ. The CDR3 runs 16 residues. With V trimmed by 5 bases and J by 0 bases, 5 bases remained unmatched.

This clonotype was observed at least ten times. In DNA, the CDR3 is TGCAGTGCTAGCGGGCAGACCTCCTACGAGCAGTACTTC. This encodes CSASGQTSYEQYF. The rearrangement uses TRBV20-1 and TRBJ2-7; no firm D call. V lost 3 bases to trimming and J lost 0 bases, with 9 bases between them. The CDR3 length is 13 residues. Looked up from germline, CDR1 is DFQATT and CDR2 is SNEGSKA (reference sequence).

This clonotype has a count of ten or more. The chain has TRBV12-3 or TRBV12-4 and TRBJ1-1; TRBD1 is a possible D gene (6 bases). V lost 5 bases and J 1 base, leaving 11 bases between the germline ends. The CDR3 extends over 14 amino acids. The CDR3 nucleotides are TGTGCCAGCAGTCCGGACAGAGCGAACACTGAAGCTTTCTTT. Its protein is CASSPDRANTEAFF.

This clonotype was picked up many times. The CDR3 loop is CASSYERGYNEQFF. CDR3 in DNA: TGTGCCAGCAGTTATGAGCGGGGTTACAATGAGCAGTTCTTC. V is TRBV6-2 or TRBV6-3 and J is TRBJ2-1; 7 nucleotides align to TRBD2. Trimming took 3 bases from V and 4 from J; bases not matched to a gene: 3. The germline V gene encodes CDR1 MNHEY and CDR2 SVGEGT. The CDR3 runs to 14 residues.

This clonotype was recorded many times. The chain recombines TRBV10-3 with TRBJ2-7; 9 positions agree with TRBD1. From germline, CDR1 is ENHRY and CDR2 SYGVKD. With 0 bases clipped from V and 3 bases from J, the junction kept 6 bases outside the gene matches. The CDR3 has 16 residues. CDR3 nucleotides: TGTGCCATCAGTGAGTCAACCCGGGACAGGGACTACGAGCAGTACTTC. This encodes CAISESTRDRDYEQYF.

This clonotype was seen at least ten times. The chain links TRBV7-9 to TRBJ2-7, with a weak D call TRBD2 (6 bases). The ends were cut back, 4 bases at V and 1 base at J, with 14 bases in the middle. The germline V gene encodes CDR1 SEHNR and CDR2 FQNEAQ (reference sequence). The CDR3 extends over 15 amino acids. CDR3 region: CASSSRGGRSYEQYF. DNA of the CDR3: TGTGCCAGCAGCTCCCGTGGAGGGAGGTCCTACGAGCAGTACTTC.

In this sample, this clonotype turned up a few times. The rearrangement links TRBV20-1 to TRBJ2-5; 9 bases line up with TRBD1. The V gene end was trimmed by 6 bases and the J gene end by 4 bases; junction bases not matched to a gene: 9. The germline V gene encodes CDR1 DFQATT and CDR2 SNEGSKA (reference sequence). CDR3 length equals 14 residues. The CDR3 DNA is TGCAGTGCCCGGACAGGGGAGAGGGGAGAGACCCAGTACTTC. Amino acids: CSARTGERGETQYF.

The chain recombines TRBV12-3 or TRBV12-4 with TRBJ2-1; 10 bases fit TRBD2. The V and J ends lost 6 bases and 7 bases, in that order; junction bases with no gene match: 24. This CDR3 has 20 residues. In nucleotides, the CDR3 is TGTGCCAGCAGGCCAGGGGGTACATCAAGGGGGACTAGCGTGATGAATGAGCAGTTCTTC. As protein: CASRPGGTSRGTSVMNEQFF.

This clonotype was counted at least ten times. The chain recombines TRBV29-1 with TRBJ1-1, with D maybe TRBD1 (5 bases). Trimming took off 4 bases at V and 3 bases at J, with 9 bases between the two ends. The length of the CDR3 is 12 residues. CDR1 SQVTM and CDR2 ANQGSEA come from the germline V gene. The CDR3 DNA is TGCAGCGTTGCCGACAGATACACTGAAGCTTTCTTT. This translates into CSVADRYTEAFF. The whole variable domain, remainder taken from reference TRBV29-1 and TRBJ1-1, is SAVISQKPSRDICQRGTSLTIQCQVDSQVTMMFWYRQQPGQSLTLIATANQGSEATYESGFVIDKFPISRPNLTFSTLTVSNMSPEDSSIYLCSVADRYTEAFFGQGTRLTVV.

Only one count was recorded for this clonotype. V usage is TRBV27 and J usage is TRBJ1-2; D remains unclear. Germline loops: CDR1 MNHEY, CDR2 SMNVEV (reference sequence). Trimming took off 7 bases at V and 4 bases at J, with 13 bases between the two ends. CDR3 length: 13 amino acids. In DNA, the CDR3 is TGTGCCAGCAAAGTCTTGGGAAGCTATGGCTACACCTTC. Translating gives CASKVLGSYGYTF.